The 11 T cell receptor beta chains listed next were all sequenced from one sample in a study of T cell responses to AZD1222 COVID-19 vaccine. Data came from immunoSEQ multiplex PCR; TCRdb stores just in-frame clones and leaves some out. The profile shows 92,000 or so clones, around nine tenths of them singletons. The starting material was peripheral blood, obtained 28 days after the second AZD1222 dose. Receptors originate from an adult who received the AZD1222 COVID-19 vaccine.

The chain joins TRBV7-3 to TRBJ1-2; 9 bases agree with TRBD1. Germline trimming cut 4 bases from V and 8 bases from J; bases unmatched to any gene: 5. CDR3 length: 13 residues. The germline CDR1 and CDR2 sequences are SGHTA and FQGTGA. CDR3 nucleotide sequence: TGTGCCAGCAGCTCAACAGGGGGCGCCGGCTACACCTTC. This gives the protein CASSSTGGAGYTF.

V and J are TRBV19 and TRBJ1-3; D ambiguous. V lost 3 bases and J lost 0, with 9 bases in between. The CDR3 runs to 15 residues. Germline values: CDR1 LNHDA, CDR2 SQIVND (reference sequence). CDR3 DNA: TGTGCCAGTAGTATCGAAGTCCTCTCTGGAAACACCATATATTTT. This encodes CASSIEVLSGNTIYF.

The CDR3 sequence: CASSFQGSYGYTF. CDR3 bases: TGTGCCAGCAGTTTTCAGGGTAGCTATGGCTACACCTTC. The V call is TRBV28, the J call TRBJ1-2; possibly TRBD1 for D (5 bases). The CDR3 loop spans 13 amino acids. Germline V gene sequence: CDR1 MDHEN, CDR2 SYDVKM. V shed 3 bases and J shed 4 bases, with 9 bases lying between them.

The V gene is TRBV30, the J gene TRBJ1-6; 8 nucleotides line up with TRBD1. The CDR3 runs to 14 residues. Trimming cost V 3 bases and J 4 bases; bases outside gene matches: 2. The V gene's germline CDR1 is GTSNPN and CDR2 SVGIG (reference sequence). CDR3 bases: TGTGCCTGGAGCTGGACAGGGTATAATTCACCCCTCCACTTT. It is translated as CAWSWTGYNSPLHF.

V and J are TRBV6-1 and TRBJ1-2; no clear D. CDR3 length: 14 residues. CDR1 and CDR2 (germline): MNHNS, SASEGT. The germline V and J ends were trimmed by 2 bases and 5 bases, with 12 bases remaining between them. The CDR3 DNA sequence: TGTGCCAGCAGTGAATCCATGGACGGATATGGCTACACCTTC. It yields the protein CASSESMDGYGYTF.

The chain couples TRBV30 to TRBJ2-6; 8 bases line up with TRBD1. The CDR3 is 18 residues long. CDR1 and CDR2 (germline): GTSNPN, SVGIG (reference sequence). The trim removed 2 bases at V and 3 bases at J, leaving 12 bases unmatched. The CDR3 spells CAWSHWQGALRGANVLTF. DNA of the CDR3: TGTGCCTGGAGTCACTGGCAGGGGGCCTTACGTGGGGCCAACGTCCTGACTTTC.

This chain uses TRBV4-1 with TRBJ1-2, with 11 bases identical to TRBD1. The J segment lost 7 bases and the V segment lost 1 base, leaving 8 bases of the junction unmatched. This CDR3 comprises 16 residues. Germline loops: CDR1 MGHRA, CDR2 YSYEKL. This CDR3 reads CASSQGGQGAKVGYTF. The CDR3 DNA sequence: TGCGCCAGCAGCCAAGGAGGACAGGGGGCAAAGGTTGGCTACACCTTC.

The CDR3 DNA reads as TGTGCCAGCAGCGGGACTAGCGCCAGCCAAGAGACCCAGTACTTC. Translated: CASSGTSASQETQYF. The V call is TRBV6-5, the J call TRBJ2-5; 10 bases fit TRBD2. This CDR3 is built from 15 residues. Germline CDR1 reads MNHEY; CDR2 reads SVGAGI. Trimming cost V 6 bases and J 1 base; bases outside gene matches: 5.

The chain is built from TRBV5-1 and TRBJ2-5, with D possibly being TRBD1 (6 bases). CDR1 is SGHRS, CDR2 YFSETQ, per germline. The CDR3 loop spans 14 amino acids. Trimming removed 9 bases at V and 2 bases at J, with 17 bases between. The CDR3 reads CATKGGQQQETQYF. CDR3 nucleotide sequence: TGCGCCACCAAAGGTGGACAGCAACAAGAGACCCAGTACTTC. The full variable domain, its missing parts supplied by reference TRBV5-1 and TRBJ2-5, is KAGVTQTPRYLIKTRGQQVTLSCSPISGHRSVSWYQQTPGQGLQFLFEYFSETQRNKGNFPGRFSGRQFSNSRSEMNVSTLELGDSALYLCATKGGQQQETQYFGPGTRLLVL.

This chain uses TRBV5-1 with TRBJ2-2, with D tentatively TRBD1 (6 bases). The germline V and J ends were trimmed by 5 bases and 3 bases, with 14 bases remaining between them. The CDR3 is 15 amino acids. The germline gives CDR1 SGHRS, CDR2 YFSETQ. This CDR3 reads CASRRGTPDTGELFF. CDR3 bases: TGCGCCAGCAGACGAGGGACACCCGACACCGGGGAGCTGTTTTTT.

This sequence joins TRBV7-9 and TRBJ1-6; D is unresolved. Germline V gene data show CDR1 as SEHNR and CDR2 as FQNEAQ (reference sequence). V lost 5 bases, J lost 2 bases, and 10 bases lay in between. This CDR3 is built from 15 residues. The CDR3 sequence: CASSRFAAYNSPLHF. In DNA, the CDR3 is TGTGCCAGCAGCCGTTTTGCCGCCTATAATTCACCCCTCCACTTT.